The 25 T cell receptor beta chains listed next were all sequenced from one sample in a study of T cells in Graves' hyperthyroidism and ophthalmopathy. Amplification targeted TCR beta CDR3 regions from RNA transcripts. HTBI primers were employed in a first-round RT-PCR of the TCR CDR3. TCRdb re-called the multiplex PCR reads with MiXCR, one entry per CDR3 protein. The sample holds hundreds of thousands of distinct CDR3 sequences, around 14% seen once. Sequenced input: blood. The source of these receptors is a young woman with Graves' hyperthyroidism.

The chain is built from TRBV5-6 and TRBJ1-6; no reliable D call. The CDR3 sequence is 16 residues long. Germline CDR1 reads SGHDT; CDR2 reads YYEEEE. V was clipped by 4 bases and J by 9 bases, with 20 bases between them. CDR3 sequence reads: CASSSVVGSHSSPLHF. The CDR3 DNA reads as TGTGCCAGCAGCAGCGTTGTCGGCAGTCATAGTTCACCCCTCCACTTT.

This clonotype was seen a few times. The genes are TRBV11-2 and TRBJ2-1, with D possibly being TRBD1 (6 bases). The length of the CDR3 is 20 residues. Germline V gene sequence: CDR1 SGHAT, CDR2 FQNNGV. Trimming cost V 4 bases and J 5 bases, with 30 bases left between them. CDR3 DNA: TGTGCCAGCAGCTCCGGGGACCCGGCTATCTGGGGGACATATAACAATGAGCAGTTCTTC. Encoded protein: CASSSGDPAIWGTYNNEQFF.

This clonotype was detected many times. The chain combines TRBV19 with TRBJ2-1; 9 bases match TRBD2. Looked up from germline, CDR1 is LNHDA and CDR2 is SQIVND (reference sequence). The CDR3 totals 15 residues. The J segment lost 9 bases and the V segment lost 1 base, leaving 7 bases of the junction unmatched. The CDR3 region has the DNA TGTGCCAGTAGTATAGGGCGGACTAGCGTTGGTGAGCAGTTCTTC. It translates to CASSIGRTSVGEQFF.

The chain carries TRBV5-5 and TRBJ1-2, with D perhaps matching TRBD1 (5 bases). The V gene's germline CDR1 is SGHKS and CDR2 YYEKEE (reference sequence). The ends were cut back, 4 bases at V and 4 bases at J, with 11 bases in the middle. The CDR3 spans 13 residues. The CDR3 DNA follows: TGTGCCAGCAGCCGGGACGGTTCCTATGGCTACACCTTC. Translated: CASSRDGSYGYTF.

This clonotype was counted many times. The chain has TRBV28 and TRBJ2-7, with 12 bases identical to TRBD2. There are 15 residues in the CDR3. The germline V gene has CDR1 MDHEN and CDR2 SYDVKM. After removal of 2 bases from V and 7 bases from J, the junction contained 6 bases not matched to a gene. CDR3 protein: CASSLLTSGRLEQYF. The CDR3 DNA reads TGTGCCAGCAGTTTACTGACTAGCGGGAGACTAGAGCAGTACTTC.

This clonotype was detected only a few times. This chain connects TRBV5-1 to TRBJ2-5; 7 bases line up with TRBD1. The ends lost 0 bases at V and 5 bases at J; junction bases unmatched: 13. CDR1 is SGHRS and CDR2 is YFSETQ in the germline V gene. This CDR3 comprises 17 residues. The CDR3 region has the DNA TGCGCCAGCAGCTTGGGACAGGGTCCCGCATTTCGCGAGACCCAGTACTTC. This codes for CASSLGQGPAFRETQYF. Full variable domain (rest looked up from reference TRBV5-1 and TRBJ2-5): KAGVTQTPRYLIKTRGQQVTLSCSPISGHRSVSWYQQTPGQGLQFLFEYFSETQRNKGNFPGRFSGRQFSNSRSEMNVSTLELGDSALYLCASSLGQGPAFRETQYFGPGTRLLVL.

The genes are TRBV19 and TRBJ2-3; D is ambiguous. V lost 3 bases to trimming and J lost 8 bases, with 18 bases between them. Germline CDR1 and CDR2: LNHDA and SQIVND (reference sequence). CDR3 length: 15 residues. CDR3 loop: CASSMNLEYSVTQYF. CDR3 in DNA: TGTGCCAGTAGTATGAATCTTGAGTATAGTGTTACGCAGTATTTT.

This chain uses TRBV11-3 with TRBJ2-7; 14 bases line up with TRBD2. Trimming took 5 bases from V and 0 from J; bases not matched to a gene: 9. This CDR3 has 18 residues. The V gene's germline CDR1 is SGHNT and CDR2 YENEEA. CDR3 bases: TGTGCCAGCAGCCGTACGGGACTAGCGGGGGCCCCCTCCTACGAGCAGTACTTC. Residues: CASSRTGLAGAPSYEQYF.

The chain combines TRBV19 with TRBJ1-5; tentative D call: TRBD1 (6 bases). Trimming stripped 5 bases from V and 2 bases from J, with 13 bases between. The length of the CDR3 is 15 residues. The V gene's germline CDR1 is LNHDA and CDR2 SQIVND (reference sequence). This CDR3 reads CASSLGAKGNQPQHF. The DNA for the CDR3 is TGTGCCAGTAGTCTGGGGGCGAAGGGCAATCAGCCCCAGCATTTT.

The chain couples TRBV20-1 to TRBJ1-1; 10 bases align to TRBD1. Trimming removed 6 bases from V and 10 bases from J; junction bases left unmatched: 14. CDR3 size: 14 residues. Germline V gene lookup returns CDR1 DFQATT and CDR2 SNEGSKA (reference sequence). Written as DNA, the CDR3 is TGCAGTGCGGCCCACTTCACCGGGACAGGGGCAGCTTTCTTT. It translates to CSAAHFTGTGAAFF.

This clonotype was observed at least ten times. The chain uses TRBV4-3 and TRBJ1-2; a possible D gene is TRBD1 (5 bases). Trimming pared 0 bases from V and 2 bases from J, leaving 7 bases between. The CDR3 contains 14 residues. Germline V gene lookup returns CDR1 LGHNA and CDR2 YSLEER. CDR3 coding DNA: TGCGCCAGCAGCCAAGAAGGACAAAACTATGGCTACACCTTC. Amino acid sequence: CASSQEGQNYGYTF.

This clonotype was counted ten times or more. This chain connects TRBV27 to TRBJ2-7; D is unresolved. Germline V lookup: CDR1 MNHEY, CDR2 SMNVEV (reference sequence). The V end lost 4 bases, the J end lost 0 bases, and 7 bases lay between the germline ends. This CDR3 spans 13 amino acids. The CDR3 loop is CASSWSGSYEQYF. The CDR3 DNA is TGTGCCAGCAGTTGGTCCGGCTCCTACGAGCAGTACTTC.

Only a few counts were recorded for this clonotype. The gene calls are TRBV19 and TRBJ2-5; TRBD2 aligns across 8 bases. CDR3 length: 14 amino acids. After removal of 3 bases from V and 4 bases from J, the junction contained 4 bases not matched to a gene. The germline gives CDR1 LNHDA, CDR2 SQIVND (reference sequence). The CDR3 reads CASSMGREVETQYF. The CDR3 coding sequence is TGTGCCAGTAGTATGGGGCGGGAGGTAGAGACCCAGTACTTC.

This clonotype has a handful of counts. At one end the junction does not follow the germline gene, possibly because of a read error. This chain connects TRBV28 to TRBJ1-2; D call uncertain. Germline V lookup: CDR1 MDHEN, CDR2 SYDVKM. CDR3 length: 12 amino acids. The CDR3 region has the DNA TGTGCCTGCAGTTTAGGGAACTATGGCTACACCTTC. Translated: CACSLGNYGYTF.

The chain links TRBV24-1 to TRBJ2-2, with D possibly matching TRBD1 (6 bases). Germline CDR1 and CDR2: KGHDR and SFDVKD. CDR3 length equals 16 residues. Trimming stripped 0 bases from V and 7 bases from J, with 14 bases between. The CDR3 sequence is CATSDLWTEGSGELFF. Written as DNA, the CDR3 is TGTGCCACCAGTGATTTGTGGACAGAGGGGAGCGGGGAGCTGTTTTTT.

This clonotype was observed at least ten times. The chain couples TRBV6-2 or TRBV6-3 to TRBJ2-7, with TRBD1 matching 7 bases. After removal of 4 bases from V and 0 bases from J, the junction contained 6 bases not matched to a gene. The CDR3 extends over 15 amino acids. The germline gives CDR1 MNHEY, CDR2 SVGEGT. Here the CDR3 reads CASSSLDRVSYEQYF. CDR3 nucleotides: TGTGCCAGCAGTTCTCTCGACAGGGTCTCCTACGAGCAGTACTTC.

This clonotype was seen ten or more times. J is TRBJ1-2 and V is TRBV5-5; D is uncertain. V was shortened by 1 base and J by 3 bases, with 13 bases between the two germline ends. The CDR3 loop spans 15 amino acids. Germline CDR1 is SGHKS and CDR2 is YYEKEE (reference sequence). The CDR3 sequence is CASSLLGQEDYGYTF. CDR3 in DNA: TGTGCCAGCAGCTTGCTAGGGCAGGAGGACTATGGCTACACCTTC.

This clonotype was seen at least ten times. V and J are TRBV6-1 and TRBJ1-1; D unclear. Germline V CDR1 and CDR2: MNHNS, SASEGT. This CDR3 comprises 16 residues. V lost 7 bases and J 0 bases, leaving 18 bases between the germline ends. This CDR3 reads CASKGISSSLNTEAFF. CDR3 DNA: TGTGCCAGCAAAGGAATCTCGAGCAGCCTGAACACTGAAGCTTTCTTT.

This clonotype was counted between two and nine times. V usage is TRBV5-4 and J usage is TRBJ2-5; weak D call: TRBD2 (6 bases). V was trimmed by 3 bases and J by 2 bases, leaving 17 bases between them. This CDR3 spans 16 amino acids. CDR1 is SGHNT, CDR2 YYREEE, per germline (reference sequence). CDR3 in amino acids: CASSWGDRGWQETQYF. The CDR3 DNA reads TGTGCCAGCAGCTGGGGGGATAGGGGATGGCAAGAGACCCAGTACTTC.

The gene calls are TRBV18 and TRBJ2-7; the D is unclear. Between the trimmed V and J ends, which lost 3 bases and 0 bases, there was a span of 9 bases. Germline CDR1 and CDR2: KGHSH and LQKENI. CDR3 size: 14 residues. The CDR3 reads CASSPVRSSYEQYF. The CDR3 DNA follows: TGTGCCAGCTCACCGGTCCGAAGCTCCTACGAGCAGTACTTC.

This clonotype has only a few counts. This chain links TRBV4-3 with TRBJ2-3; no clear D. CDR1 is LGHNA, CDR2 YSLEER, per germline. This CDR3 contains 13 residues. Trimming removed 3 bases at V and 6 bases at J, with 10 bases between. The CDR3 sequence is CASSHSSVDTQYF. Here the CDR3 DNA reads TGCGCCAGCAGCCACTCCAGTGTCGATACGCAGTATTTT.

This rearrangement joins TRBV6-1 to TRBJ1-2, with D hard to call. Germline V gene lookup returns CDR1 MNHNS and CDR2 SASEGT. This CDR3 is built from 16 residues. Trimming stripped 5 bases from V and 5 bases from J, with 21 bases between. The CDR3 region has the DNA TGTGCCAGCAGTTCAACGGACGGATCAGCCCGTTATGGCTACACCTTC. This sequence encodes CASSSTDGSARYGYTF.

This clonotype was detected a few times. This chain joins TRBV6-2 or TRBV6-3 and TRBJ2-3, with 11 nucleotides matching TRBD2. This CDR3 comprises 20 residues. Germline lookup yields CDR1 MNHEY and CDR2 SVGEGT. J gave up 4 bases and V 5 bases, and 20 bases lay outside the gene matches. CDR3 region: CASSSPLGTSGSTGADTQYF. In DNA form, the CDR3 reads TGTGCCAGCAGTAGTCCCCTGGGGACTAGCGGAAGTACTGGCGCAGATACGCAGTATTTT.

V usage is TRBV30 and J usage is TRBJ2-5; D tentatively reads TRBD1 or TRBD2 (5 bases each). The V end was cut by 3 bases, the J end by 5 bases, with 13 bases between. Germline V lookup: CDR1 GTSNPN, CDR2 SVGIG (reference sequence). CDR3 length: 13 residues. CDR3 amino acids: CAWRGTLGETQYF. The CDR3 bases are TGTGCCTGGAGAGGGACCTTAGGGGAGACCCAGTACTTC.

The CDR3 DNA is TGTGCCAGCAGCTTAGTAGGAGTCTTAACGGACAGCTCGACTGTTAACTATGGCTACACCTTC. Protein sequence: CASSLVGVLTDSSTVNYGYTF. This chain uses TRBV11-2 with TRBJ1-2; possibly TRBD1 for D (6 bases). The CDR3 is made up of 21 amino acids. CDR1 is SGHAT, CDR2 FQNNGV, per germline. V lost 1 base and J 1 base, leaving 28 bases between the germline ends.